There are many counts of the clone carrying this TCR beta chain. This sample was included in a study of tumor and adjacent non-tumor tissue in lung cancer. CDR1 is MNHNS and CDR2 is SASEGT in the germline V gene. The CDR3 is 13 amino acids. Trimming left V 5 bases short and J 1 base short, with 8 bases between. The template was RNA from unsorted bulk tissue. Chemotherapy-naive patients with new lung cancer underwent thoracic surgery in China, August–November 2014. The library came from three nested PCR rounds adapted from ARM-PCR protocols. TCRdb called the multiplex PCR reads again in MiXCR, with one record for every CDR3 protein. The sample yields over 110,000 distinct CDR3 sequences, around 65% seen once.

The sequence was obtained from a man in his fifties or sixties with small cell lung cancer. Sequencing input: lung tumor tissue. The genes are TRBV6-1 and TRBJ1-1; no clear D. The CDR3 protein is CASSLYRNTEAFF. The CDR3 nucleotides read TGTGCCAGCAGTCTGTACAGGAACACTGAAGCTTTCTTT.